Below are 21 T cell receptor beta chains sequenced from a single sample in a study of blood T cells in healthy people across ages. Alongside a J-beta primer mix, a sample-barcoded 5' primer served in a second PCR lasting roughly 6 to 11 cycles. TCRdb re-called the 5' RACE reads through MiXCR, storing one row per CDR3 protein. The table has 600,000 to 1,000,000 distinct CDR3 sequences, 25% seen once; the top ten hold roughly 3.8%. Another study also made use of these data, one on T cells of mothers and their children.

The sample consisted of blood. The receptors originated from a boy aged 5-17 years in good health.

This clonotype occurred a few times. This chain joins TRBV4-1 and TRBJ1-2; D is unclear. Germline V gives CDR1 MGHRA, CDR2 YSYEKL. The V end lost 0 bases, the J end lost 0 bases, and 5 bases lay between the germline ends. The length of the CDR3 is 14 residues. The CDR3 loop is CASSQEGSNYGYTF. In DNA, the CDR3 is TGCGCCAGCAGCCAAGAGGGTTCTAACTATGGCTACACCTTC.

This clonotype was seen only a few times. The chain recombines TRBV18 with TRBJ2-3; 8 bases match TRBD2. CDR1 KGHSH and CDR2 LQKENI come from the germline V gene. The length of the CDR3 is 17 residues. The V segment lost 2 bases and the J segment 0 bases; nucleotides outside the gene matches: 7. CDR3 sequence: CASSPSLQRGSTDTQYF. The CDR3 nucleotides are TGTGCCAGCTCACCATCTCTTCAGCGGGGGAGCACAGATACGCAGTATTTT.

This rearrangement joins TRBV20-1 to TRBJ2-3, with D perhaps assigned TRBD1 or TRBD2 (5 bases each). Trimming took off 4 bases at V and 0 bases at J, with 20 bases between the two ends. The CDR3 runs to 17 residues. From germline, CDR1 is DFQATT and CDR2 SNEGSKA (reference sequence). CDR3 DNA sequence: TGCAGTGCTATTTCTGACGGGGCGCTCTCTAGCACAGATACGCAGTATTTT. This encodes CSAISDGALSSTDTQYF.

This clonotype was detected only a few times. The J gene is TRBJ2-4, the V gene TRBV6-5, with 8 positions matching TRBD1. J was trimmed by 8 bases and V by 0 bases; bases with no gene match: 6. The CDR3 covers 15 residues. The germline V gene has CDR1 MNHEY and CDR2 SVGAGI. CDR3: CASSYSSGQGDIQYF. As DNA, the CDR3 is TGTGCCAGCAGTTACTCGTCCGGACAGGGAGACATTCAGTACTTC.

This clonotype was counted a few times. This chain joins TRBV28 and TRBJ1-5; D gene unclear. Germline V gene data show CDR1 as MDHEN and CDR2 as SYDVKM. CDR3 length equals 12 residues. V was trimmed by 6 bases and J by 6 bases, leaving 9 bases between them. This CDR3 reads CASSRLIQPQHF. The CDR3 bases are TGTGCCAGCAGCCGACTTATTCAGCCCCAGCATTTT. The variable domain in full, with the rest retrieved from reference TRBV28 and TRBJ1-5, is DVKVTQSSRYLVKRTGEKVFLECVQDMDHENMFWYRQDPGLGLRLIYFSYDVKMKEKGDIPEGYSVSREKKERFSLILESASTNQTSMYLCASSRLIQPQHFGDGTRLSIL.

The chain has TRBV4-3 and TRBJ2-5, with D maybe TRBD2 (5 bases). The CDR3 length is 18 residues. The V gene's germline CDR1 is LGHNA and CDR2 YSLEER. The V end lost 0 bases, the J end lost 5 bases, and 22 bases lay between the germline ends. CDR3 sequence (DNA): TGCGCCAGCAGCCAAGATCTAATTCCCAGCGGTCGAGGCGAGACCCAGTACTTC. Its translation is CASSQDLIPSGRGETQYF.

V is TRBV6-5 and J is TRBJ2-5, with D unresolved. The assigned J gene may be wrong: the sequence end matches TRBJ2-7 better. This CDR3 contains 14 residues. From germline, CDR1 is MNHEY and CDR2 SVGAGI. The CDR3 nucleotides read TGTGCCAGCAGCCGAGGATTAAGTTCCTACGAGCAGTACTTC. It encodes CASSRGLSSYEQYF.

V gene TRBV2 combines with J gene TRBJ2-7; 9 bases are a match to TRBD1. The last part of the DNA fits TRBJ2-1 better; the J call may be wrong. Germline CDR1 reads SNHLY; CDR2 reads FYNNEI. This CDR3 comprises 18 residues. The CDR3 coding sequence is TGTGCCAGCAGTCGCACCCTATTGACAGGGGGAATCTACAATGAGCAGTTCTTC. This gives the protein CASSRTLLTGGIYNEQFF.

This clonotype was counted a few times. The CDR3 DNA sequence: TGCAGTGCTAGAGATATAGATACCATATATTTT. It yields the protein CSARDIDTIYF. The chain couples TRBV20-1 to TRBJ1-3; D is uncertain. CDR1 DFQATT and CDR2 SNEGSKA come from the germline V gene (reference sequence). Trimming pared 0 bases from V and 10 bases from J, leaving 7 bases between. The CDR3 totals 11 residues.

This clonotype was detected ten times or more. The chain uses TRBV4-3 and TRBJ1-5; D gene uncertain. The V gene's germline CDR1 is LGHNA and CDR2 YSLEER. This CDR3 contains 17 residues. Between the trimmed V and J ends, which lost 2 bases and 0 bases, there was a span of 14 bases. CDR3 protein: CASSQRAGSYSNQPQHF. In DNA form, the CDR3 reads TGCGCCAGCAGCCAACGGGCGGGGTCCTATAGCAATCAGCCCCAGCATTTT.

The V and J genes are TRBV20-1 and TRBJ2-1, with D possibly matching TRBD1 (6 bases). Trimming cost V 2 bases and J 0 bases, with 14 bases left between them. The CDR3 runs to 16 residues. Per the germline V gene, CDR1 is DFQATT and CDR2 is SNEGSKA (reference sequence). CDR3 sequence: CSARPADSNSYNEQFF. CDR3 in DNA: TGCAGTGCTAGACCTGCGGACAGTAACTCCTACAATGAGCAGTTCTTC.

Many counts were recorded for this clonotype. The CDR3 coding sequence is TGTGCCATCACCGATTCGACAGGGGCCTACGAGCAGTACTTC. Protein sequence: CAITDSTGAYEQYF. The chain links TRBV10-3 to TRBJ2-7; 8 positions match TRBD1. This CDR3 region has 14 residues. The ends lost 7 bases at V and 2 bases at J; junction bases unmatched: 7. Germline lookup yields CDR1 ENHRY and CDR2 SYGVKD.

The CDR3 loop is CSARVEGIRAGELFF. In DNA, the CDR3 is TGCAGTGCTAGAGTGGAGGGAATAAGGGCCGGGGAGCTGTTTTTT. The chain is built from TRBV20-1 and TRBJ2-2, with D tentatively TRBD2 (6 bases). V lost 1 base and J lost 6, with 15 bases in between. The germline V gene encodes CDR1 DFQATT and CDR2 SNEGSKA (reference sequence). The length of the CDR3 is 15 residues.

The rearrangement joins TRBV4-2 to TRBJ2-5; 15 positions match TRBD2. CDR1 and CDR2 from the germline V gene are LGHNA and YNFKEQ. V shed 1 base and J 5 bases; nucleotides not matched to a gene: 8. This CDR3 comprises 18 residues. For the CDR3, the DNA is TGTGCCAGCAGCCAAGCCCGCTGGACTAGCGGGAGGGTCGAGACCCAGTACTTC. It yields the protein CASSQARWTSGRVETQYF.

The DNA for the CDR3 is TGTGCCACCTCGACAGGAGCCAGCGGGGAGCTGTTTTTT. It codes for CATSTGASGELFF. The rearrangement links TRBV6-5 to TRBJ2-2; weak D call: TRBD1 (6 bases). The CDR3 has 13 residues. In germline, CDR1 is MNHEY, CDR2 SVGAGI. The ends were cut back, 10 bases at V and 7 bases at J, with 16 bases in the middle.

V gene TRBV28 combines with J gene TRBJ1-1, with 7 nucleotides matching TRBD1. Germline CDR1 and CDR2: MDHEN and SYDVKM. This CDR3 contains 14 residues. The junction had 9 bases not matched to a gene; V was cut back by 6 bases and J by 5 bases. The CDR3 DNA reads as TGTGCCAGCAGGTTGAGGGGGCCTCGGACTGAAGCTTTCTTT. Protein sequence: CASRLRGPRTEAFF.

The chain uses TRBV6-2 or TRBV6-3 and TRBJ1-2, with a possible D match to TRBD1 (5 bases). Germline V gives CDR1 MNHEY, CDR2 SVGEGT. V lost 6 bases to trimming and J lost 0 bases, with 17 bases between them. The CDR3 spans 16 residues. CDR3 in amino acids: CASSNIPGRTNYGYTF. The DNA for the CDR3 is TGTGCCAGCAGCAACATTCCGGGACGGACTAACTATGGCTACACCTTC.

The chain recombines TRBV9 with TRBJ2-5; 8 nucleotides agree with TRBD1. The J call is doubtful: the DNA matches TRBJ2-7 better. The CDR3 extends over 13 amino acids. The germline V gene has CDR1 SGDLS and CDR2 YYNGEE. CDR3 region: CASNSGQGYEQYF. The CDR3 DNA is TGTGCCAGCAATTCCGGACAGGGATACGAGCAGTACTTC.

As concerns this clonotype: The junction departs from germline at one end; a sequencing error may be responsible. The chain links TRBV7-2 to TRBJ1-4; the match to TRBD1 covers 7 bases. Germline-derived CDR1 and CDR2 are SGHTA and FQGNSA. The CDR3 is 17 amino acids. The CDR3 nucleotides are TGTGCCAGCAGCTTCCGGGGCAGGGACAGATTTAATGAGAAACTGTTTTTT. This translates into CASSFRGRDRFNEKLFF.

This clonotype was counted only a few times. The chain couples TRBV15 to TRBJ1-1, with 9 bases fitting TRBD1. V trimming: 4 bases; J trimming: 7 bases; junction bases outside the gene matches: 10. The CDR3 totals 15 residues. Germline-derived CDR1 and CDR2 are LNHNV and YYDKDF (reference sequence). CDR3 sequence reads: CATSNDRGRNFEAFF. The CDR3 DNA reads TGTGCCACCAGCAACGACAGGGGGAGAAACTTTGAAGCTTTCTTT.

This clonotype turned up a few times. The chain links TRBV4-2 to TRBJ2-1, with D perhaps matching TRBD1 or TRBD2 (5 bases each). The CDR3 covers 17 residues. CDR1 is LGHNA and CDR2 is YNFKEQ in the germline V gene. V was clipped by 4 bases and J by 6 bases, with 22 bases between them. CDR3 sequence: CASSPARARDGGNEQFF. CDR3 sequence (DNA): TGTGCCAGCAGCCCCGCCCGAGCCCGGGACGGTGGCAATGAGCAGTTCTTC.